The text below deals with one T cell receptor beta chain. Its antigen is currently unknown. Measured with immunoSEQ multiplex PCR; TCRdb has only the in-frame clones, and not every one. The sample includes approximately 100,000 clones, 85% to 90% of them seen just once. The CDR3 has 16 residues. Germline CDR1 SGHRS, CDR2 YFSETQ. V lost 4 bases to trimming and J lost 1 base; unmatched junction nucleotides: 9. This sample is part of a study of T cell responses to AZD1222 COVID-19 vaccine. The study, taken as a whole, reports: Repertoires in all cases were sampled only once the peak T cell response had passed. Unmutated variant regions are reportedly targeted by nearly half of spike-specific TCRs. Females outnumbered males among donors, who were mostly white British; clonal diversity was possibly underestimated. Two AZD1222 doses significantly raised spike-specific TCR breadth and depth over controls.

The sequence came from an adult in good health. The chain links TRBV5-1 to TRBJ1-1; 8 bases match TRBD1. The material was peripheral blood, obtained on day 0 of AZD1222 vaccination. CDR3 DNA sequence: TGCGCCAGCAGCCCGTTGGGGGGACAGGCGAACACTGAAGCTTTCTTT. This codes for CASSPLGGQANTEAFF.